Shown below are 9 T cell receptor beta chains from a single sample sequenced in a study of blood T cell repertoires in COVID-19. TCRdb's copy holds only in-frame clones and misses some; the assay was immunoSEQ multiplex PCR. The sample lists about 120,000 clones, around 89% occurring once. The sequenced sample was peripheral blood. These TCRs come from a human donor with acute or convalescent COVID-19. The donor label of this sample is uncertain.

The gene calls are TRBV18 and TRBJ1-5; D is uncertain. There are 15 residues in the CDR3. With 4 bases removed from V and 0 bases from J, the gap between germline ends came to 10 bases. Germline loops: CDR1 KGHSH, CDR2 LQKENI. CDR3: CASSLQQYSNQPQHF. CDR3 DNA sequence: TGTGCCAGCTCACTACAGCAATATAGCAATCAGCCCCAGCATTTT.

The gene calls are TRBV11-2 and TRBJ2-2; D is unclear. The length of the CDR3 is 12 residues. V was trimmed by 6 bases and J by 6 bases, leaving 8 bases between them. Germline values: CDR1 SGHAT, CDR2 FQNNGV. The CDR3 region has the DNA TGTGCCAGCAGTAGCCACGCCGGGGAGCTGTTTTTT. It codes for CASSSHAGELFF.

V and J are TRBV15 and TRBJ1-4; D gene unclear. V was pared by 4 bases and J by 0 bases, with 9 bases between. The CDR3 sequence is 15 residues long. Germline CDR1 reads LNHNV; CDR2 reads YYDKDF (reference sequence). As DNA, the CDR3 is TGTGCCACCAGCATAGACCAGTCAACTAATGAAAAACTGTTTTTT. This codes for CATSIDQSTNEKLFF.

This clone has more than one count but fewer than ten. The CDR3 region has the DNA TGTGCCAGCAGTTTACTCTCAGGGGGAAATTACAATGAGCAGTTCTTC. Protein: CASSLLSGGNYNEQFF. This chain uses TRBV27 with TRBJ2-1, with 7 bases aligning to TRBD1. Per germline, CDR1 MNHEY and CDR2 SMNVEV (reference sequence). With V trimmed by 2 bases and J by 4 bases, 8 bases remained unmatched. The CDR3 loop spans 16 amino acids.

CDR3 DNA sequence: TGTGCCAGCAGCCTCGGGACAAACAATGAGCAGTTCTTC. The encoded protein is CASSLGTNNEQFF. The J gene is TRBJ2-1, the V gene TRBV13; possibly TRBD1 for D (6 bases). The CDR3 consists of 13 residues. Trimming took off 5 bases at V and 5 bases at J, with 10 bases between the two ends. Germline CDR1 is PRHDT and CDR2 is FYEKMQ (reference sequence). Full variable domain (outside the CDR3, taken from reference TRBV13 and TRBJ2-1): AAGVIQSPRHLIKEKRETATLKCYPIPRHDTVYWYQQGPGQDPQFLISFYEKMQSDKGSIPDRFSAQQFSDYHSELNMSSLELGDSALYFCASSLGTNNEQFFGPGTRLTVL.

This rearrangement joins TRBV7-2 to TRBJ1-1, with no clear D. The CDR3 is 15 amino acids. The germline V gene encodes CDR1 SGHTA and CDR2 FQGNSA. V lost 2 bases and J lost 0, with 10 bases in between. CDR3 nucleotide sequence: TGTGCCAGCAGCTTAAACAGCTACATGAACACTGAAGCTTTCTTT. Encoded protein: CASSLNSYMNTEAFF.

The genes are TRBV15 and TRBJ1-3; D may be TRBD1 (6 bases). CDR3 length: 15 residues. V lost 5 bases and J 4 bases, leaving 15 bases between the germline ends. The germline gives CDR1 LNHNV, CDR2 YYDKDF (reference sequence). The CDR3 sequence: CATSPQQGGGNTIYF. The CDR3 region has the DNA TGTGCCACCAGCCCACAACAGGGTGGGGGAAACACCATATATTTT.

The chain joins TRBV10-2 to TRBJ1-3, with D perhaps TRBD1 (5 bases). Germline V CDR1 and CDR2: WSHSY, SAAADI. V was pared by 8 bases and J by 0 bases, with 11 bases between. This CDR3 spans 14 amino acids. The CDR3 DNA follows: TGCGCCAGCGCGGACATCCTCTCTGGAAACACCATATATTTT. It is translated as CASADILSGNTIYF.

This rearrangement joins TRBV28 to TRBJ1-1; 8 nucleotides match TRBD1. This CDR3 has 15 amino acids. V gave up 10 bases and J gave up 1 base; unmatched junction bases: 11. Germline CDR1 is MDHEN and CDR2 is SYDVKM. CDR3 region: CATMLSGTGNTEAFF. Written as DNA, the CDR3 is TGTGCCACCATGTTGAGCGGGACAGGGAACACTGAAGCTTTCTTT.